The clone carrying this TCR beta chain appeared a few times. Its target is unknown. This sample is drawn from a study of post-analysis software for immune sequencing data. CDR1 and CDR2 from the germline V gene are DFQATT and SNEGSKA (reference sequence). This CDR3 spans 14 amino acids. Trimming left V 0 bases short and J 8 bases short, with 16 bases between. Tagging with unique molecular identifiers was a feature of the TCR beta cDNA libraries. MiXCR was run by TCRdb on the PCR reads, yielding one entry per CDR3 protein. The sample includes 750,000 to 900,000 distinct CDR3 sequences, under 60% of them seen just once. Notes on the study in general: Compared against controls, patients with multiple sclerosis displayed significantly lower normalized Chao1 diversity. Under F measure analysis, samples from one preparation batch co-clustered strongly. Five TRBV segments, including TRBV5-6, TRBV5-1 and TRBV20-1, were more frequent in patients than controls.

Sequencing was done on a sample of blood. This TCR was recovered from a girl between 5 and 17 years old with multiple sclerosis. V is TRBV20-1 and J is TRBJ1-2, with D possibly matching TRBD1 (6 bases). CDR3 nucleotides: TGCAGTGCTAGAGATTATCGCAGGGGAGAGGGCTACACCTTC. As protein: CSARDYRRGEGYTF.